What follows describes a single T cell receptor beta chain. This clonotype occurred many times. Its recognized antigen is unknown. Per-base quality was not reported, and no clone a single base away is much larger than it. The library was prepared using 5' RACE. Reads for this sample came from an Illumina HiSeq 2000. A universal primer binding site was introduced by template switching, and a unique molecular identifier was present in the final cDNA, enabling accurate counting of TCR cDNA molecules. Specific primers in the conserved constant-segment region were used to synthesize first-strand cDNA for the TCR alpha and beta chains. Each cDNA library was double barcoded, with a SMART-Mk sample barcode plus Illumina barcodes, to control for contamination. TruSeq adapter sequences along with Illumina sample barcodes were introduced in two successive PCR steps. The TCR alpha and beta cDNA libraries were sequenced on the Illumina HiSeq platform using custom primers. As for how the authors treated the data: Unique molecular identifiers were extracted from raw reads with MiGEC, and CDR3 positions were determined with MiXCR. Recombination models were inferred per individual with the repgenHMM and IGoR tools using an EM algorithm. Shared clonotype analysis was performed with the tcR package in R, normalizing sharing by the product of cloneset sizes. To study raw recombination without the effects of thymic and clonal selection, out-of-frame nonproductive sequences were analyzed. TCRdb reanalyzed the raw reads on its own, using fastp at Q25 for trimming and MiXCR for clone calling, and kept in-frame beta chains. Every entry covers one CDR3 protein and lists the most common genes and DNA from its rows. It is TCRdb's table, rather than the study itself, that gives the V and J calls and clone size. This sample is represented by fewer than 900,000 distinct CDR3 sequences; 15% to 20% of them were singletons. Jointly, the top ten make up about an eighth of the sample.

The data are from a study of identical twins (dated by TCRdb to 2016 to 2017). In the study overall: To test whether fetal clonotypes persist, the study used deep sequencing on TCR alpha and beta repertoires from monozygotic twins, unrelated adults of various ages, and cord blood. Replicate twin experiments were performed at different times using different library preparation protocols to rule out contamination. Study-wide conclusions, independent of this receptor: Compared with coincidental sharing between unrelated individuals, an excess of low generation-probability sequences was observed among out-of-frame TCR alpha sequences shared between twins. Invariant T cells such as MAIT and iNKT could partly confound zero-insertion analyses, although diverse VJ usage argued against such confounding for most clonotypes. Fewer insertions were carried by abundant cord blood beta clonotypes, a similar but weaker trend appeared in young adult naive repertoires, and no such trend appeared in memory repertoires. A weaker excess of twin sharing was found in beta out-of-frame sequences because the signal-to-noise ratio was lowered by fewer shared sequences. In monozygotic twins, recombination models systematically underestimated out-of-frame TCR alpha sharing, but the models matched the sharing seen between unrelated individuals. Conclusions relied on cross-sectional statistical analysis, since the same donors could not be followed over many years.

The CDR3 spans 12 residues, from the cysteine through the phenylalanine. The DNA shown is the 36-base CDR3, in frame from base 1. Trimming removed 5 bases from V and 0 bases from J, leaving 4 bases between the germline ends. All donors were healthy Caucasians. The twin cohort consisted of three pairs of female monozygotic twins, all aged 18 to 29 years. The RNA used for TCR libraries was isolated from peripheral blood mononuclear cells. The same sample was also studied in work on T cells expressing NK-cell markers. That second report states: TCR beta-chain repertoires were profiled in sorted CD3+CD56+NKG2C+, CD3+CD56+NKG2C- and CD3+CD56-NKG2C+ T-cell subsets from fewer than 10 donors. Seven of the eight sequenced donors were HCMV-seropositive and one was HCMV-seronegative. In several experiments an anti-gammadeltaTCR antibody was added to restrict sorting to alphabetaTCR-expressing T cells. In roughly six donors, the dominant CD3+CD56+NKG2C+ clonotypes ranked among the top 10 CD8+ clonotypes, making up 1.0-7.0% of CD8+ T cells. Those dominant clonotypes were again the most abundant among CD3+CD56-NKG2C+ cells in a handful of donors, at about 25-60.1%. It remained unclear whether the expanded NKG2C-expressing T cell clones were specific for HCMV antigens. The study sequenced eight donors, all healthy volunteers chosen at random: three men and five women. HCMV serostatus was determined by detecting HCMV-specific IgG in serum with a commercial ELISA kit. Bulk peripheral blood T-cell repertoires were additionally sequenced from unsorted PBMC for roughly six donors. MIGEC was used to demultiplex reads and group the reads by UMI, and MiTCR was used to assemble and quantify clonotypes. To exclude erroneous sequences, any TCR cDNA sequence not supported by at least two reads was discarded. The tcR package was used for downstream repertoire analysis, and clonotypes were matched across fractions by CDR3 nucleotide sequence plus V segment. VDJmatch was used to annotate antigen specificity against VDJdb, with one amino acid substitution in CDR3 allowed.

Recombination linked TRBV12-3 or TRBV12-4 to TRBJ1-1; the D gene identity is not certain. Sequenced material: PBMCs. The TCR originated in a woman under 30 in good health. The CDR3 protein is CASSTMNTEAFF. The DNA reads TGTGCCAGCAGTACTATGAACACTGAAGCTTTCTTT.